The 6 T cell receptor beta chains listed next were all sequenced from one sample in a study of metastatic and nonmetastatic thyroid tumors. TCRdb reanalyzed the PCR reads via MiXCR. Of about 20,000 clones listed, 24% are singletons. None of the patients had undergone any treatment ahead of thyroid surgery. What was sequenced was tumor tissue. Source of these receptors: a female donor with papillary thyroid cancer or a benign thyroid nodule (not recorded which). Some clones in this sample may be carry-over from other donors' samples.

This clone was seen ten or more times. The V gene is TRBV4-2, the J gene TRBJ2-7, with 14 bases that match TRBD2. The germline CDR1 and CDR2 sequences are LGHNA and YNFKEQ. The CDR3 loop spans 16 amino acids. Losses at the gene ends were 3 bases for V and 2 bases for J; bases not matched to a gene: 3. CDR3 bases: TGTGCCAGCAGCCAGGGGACTAGCGGGAGAGCCTACGAGCAGTACTTC. It encodes CASSQGTSGRAYEQYF.

A few counts support this clone. The rearrangement uses TRBV7-2 and TRBJ1-3, with D uncertain. Germline V gene data show CDR1 as SGHTA and CDR2 as FQGNSA. The V end was cut by 2 bases, the J end by 8 bases, with 16 bases between. This CDR3 spans 15 amino acids. In DNA form, the CDR3 reads TGTGCCAGCAGCTTAAGTGGACTTTCACCGGACACCATATATTTT. It yields the protein CASSLSGLSPDTIYF. The variable domain in full, with the rest retrieved from reference TRBV7-2 and TRBJ1-3, is GAGVSQSPSNKVTEKGKDVELRCDPISGHTALYWYRQSLGQGLEFLIYFQGNSAPDKSGLPSDRFSAERTGGSVSTLTIQRTQQEDSAVYLCASSLSGLSPDTIYFGEGSWLTVV.

This clone is classed as medium-sized. The chain has TRBV6-2 or TRBV6-3 and TRBJ2-7, with 7 positions matching TRBD1. The CDR3 consists of 13 residues. The V segment lost 6 bases and the J segment 5 bases; nucleotides outside the gene matches: 7. CDR1 is MNHEY and CDR2 is SVGEGT in the germline V gene. For the CDR3, the DNA is TGTGCCAGCAGCTGGGACAGCCCCCACGAGCAGTACTTC. Its protein is CASSWDSPHEQYF.

This clone appeared many times. The rearrangement joins TRBV4-1 to TRBJ1-2, with 7 bases aligning to TRBD1. The length of the CDR3 is 14 residues. Trimming at V came to 2 bases and at J to 8 bases, leaving 8 bases not matched to a gene. Per the germline V gene, CDR1 is MGHRA and CDR2 is YSYEKL. The CDR3 loop reads CASSQQQGREGYTF. The CDR3 DNA is TGCGCCAGCAGCCAACAACAGGGGAGGGAAGGCTACACCTTC.

The rearrangement links TRBV28 to TRBJ2-1; D remains ambiguous. V gave up 6 bases and J gave up 11 bases, with 11 bases separating them. CDR3 length: 11 amino acids. Germline lookup yields CDR1 MDHEN and CDR2 SYDVKM. CDR3 coding DNA: TGTGCCAGCAGCTCCGGACGAAAGCAGTTCTTC. It is translated as CASSSGRKQFF.

The chain employs TRBV2 and TRBJ1-2; weak D call: TRBD1 (6 bases). Trimming cost V 6 bases and J 10 bases, with 15 bases left between them. Germline CDR1 SNHLY, CDR2 FYNNEI. The CDR3 has 12 amino acids. The CDR3 is CASRWTDDFYTF. In nucleotides, the CDR3 is TGTGCCAGCAGGTGGACAGACGATTTCTACACCTTC.